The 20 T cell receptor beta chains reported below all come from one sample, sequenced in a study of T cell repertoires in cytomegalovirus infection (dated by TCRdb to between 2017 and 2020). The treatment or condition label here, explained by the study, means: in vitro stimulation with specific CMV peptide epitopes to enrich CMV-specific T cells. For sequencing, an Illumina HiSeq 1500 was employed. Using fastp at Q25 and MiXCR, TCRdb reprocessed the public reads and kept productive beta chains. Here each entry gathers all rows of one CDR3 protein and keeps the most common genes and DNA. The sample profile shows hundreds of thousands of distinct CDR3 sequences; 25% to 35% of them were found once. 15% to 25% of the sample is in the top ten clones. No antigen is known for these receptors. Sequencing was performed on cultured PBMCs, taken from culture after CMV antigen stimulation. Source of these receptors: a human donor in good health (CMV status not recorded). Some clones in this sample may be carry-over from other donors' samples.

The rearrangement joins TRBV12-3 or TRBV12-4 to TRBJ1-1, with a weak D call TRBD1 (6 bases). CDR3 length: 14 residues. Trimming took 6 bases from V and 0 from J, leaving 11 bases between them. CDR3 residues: CASSPPGVNTEAFF. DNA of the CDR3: TGTGCCAGCAGCCCCCCAGGGGTGAACACTGAAGCTTTCTTT.

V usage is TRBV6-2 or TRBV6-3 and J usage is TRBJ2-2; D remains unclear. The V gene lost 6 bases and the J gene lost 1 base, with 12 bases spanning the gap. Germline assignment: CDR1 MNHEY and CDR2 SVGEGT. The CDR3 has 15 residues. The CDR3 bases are TGTGCCAGCAGGAGACACTCGATGAACACCGGGGAGCTGTTTTTT. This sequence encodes CASRRHSMNTGELFF.

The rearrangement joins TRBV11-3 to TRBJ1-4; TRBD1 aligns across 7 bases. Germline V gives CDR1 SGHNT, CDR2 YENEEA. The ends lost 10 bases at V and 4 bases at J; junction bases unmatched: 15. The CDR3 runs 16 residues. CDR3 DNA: TGTGCCACCACCAAACGGGTCGGGACAGATAATGAAAAACTGTTTTTT. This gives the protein CATTKRVGTDNEKLFF.

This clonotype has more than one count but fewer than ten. The CDR3 DNA reads as TGCAGTGCTAGTCCTCCGGGACAGGCTACGGAAAAACTGTTTTTT. Its protein product is CSASPPGQATEKLFF. V gene TRBV20-1 combines with J gene TRBJ1-4; the match to TRBD1 covers 8 bases. Germline assignment: CDR1 DFQATT and CDR2 SNEGSKA (reference sequence). The CDR3 sequence is 15 residues long. V dropped 3 bases and J dropped 8; count of bases not matched to a gene: 11.

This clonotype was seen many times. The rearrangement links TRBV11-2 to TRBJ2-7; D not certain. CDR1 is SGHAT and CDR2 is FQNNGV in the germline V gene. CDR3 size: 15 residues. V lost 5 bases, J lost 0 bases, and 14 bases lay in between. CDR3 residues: CASSDPFRSSYEQYF. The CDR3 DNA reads TGTGCCAGCAGCGACCCTTTTAGAAGCTCCTACGAGCAGTACTTC. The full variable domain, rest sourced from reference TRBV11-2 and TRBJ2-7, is EAGVAQSPRYKIIEKRQSVAFWCNPISGHATLYWYQQILGQGPKLLIQFQNNGVVDDSQLPKDRFSAERLKGVDSTLKIQPAKLEDSAVYLCASSDPFRSSYEQYFGPGTRLTVT.

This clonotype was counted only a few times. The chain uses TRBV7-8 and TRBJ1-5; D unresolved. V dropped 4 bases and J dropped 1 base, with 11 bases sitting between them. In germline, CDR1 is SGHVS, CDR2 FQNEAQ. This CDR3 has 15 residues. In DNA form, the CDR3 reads TGTGCCAGCAGCTCCCTTGGCTTAAGCAATCAGCCCCAGCATTTT. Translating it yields CASSSLGLSNQPQHF.

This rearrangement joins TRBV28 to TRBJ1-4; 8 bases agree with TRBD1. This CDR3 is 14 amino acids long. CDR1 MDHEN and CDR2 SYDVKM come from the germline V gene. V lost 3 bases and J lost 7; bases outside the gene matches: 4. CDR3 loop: CASSFRGRSEKLFF. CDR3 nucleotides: TGTGCCAGCAGTTTCAGGGGGCGGAGTGAAAAACTGTTTTTT.

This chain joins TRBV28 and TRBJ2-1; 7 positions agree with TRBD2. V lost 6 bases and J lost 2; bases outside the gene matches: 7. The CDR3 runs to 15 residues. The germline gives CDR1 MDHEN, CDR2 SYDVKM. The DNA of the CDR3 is TGTGCCAGCAGCGGGCTAGCGGACGCCTACAATGAGCAGTTCTTC. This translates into CASSGLADAYNEQFF.

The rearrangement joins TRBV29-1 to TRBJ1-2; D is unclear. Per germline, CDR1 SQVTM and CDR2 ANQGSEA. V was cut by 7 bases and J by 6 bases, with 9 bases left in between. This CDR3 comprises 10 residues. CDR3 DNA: TGCAGCGCCGACTATGATGGCTACACCTTC. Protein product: CSADYDGYTF. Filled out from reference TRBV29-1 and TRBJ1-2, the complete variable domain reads SAVISQKPSRDICQRGTSLTIQCQVDSQVTMMFWYRQQPGQSLTLIATANQGSEATYESGFVIDKFPISRPNLTFSTLTVSNMSPEDSSIYLCSADYDGYTFGSGTRLTVV.

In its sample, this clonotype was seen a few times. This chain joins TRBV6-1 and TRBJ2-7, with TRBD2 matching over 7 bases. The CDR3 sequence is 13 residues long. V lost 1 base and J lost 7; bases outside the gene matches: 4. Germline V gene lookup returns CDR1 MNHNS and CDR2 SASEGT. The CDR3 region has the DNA TGTGCCAGCAGTGAAGAGGCGGGAGAGGAGCAGTACTTC. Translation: CASSEEAGEEQYF.

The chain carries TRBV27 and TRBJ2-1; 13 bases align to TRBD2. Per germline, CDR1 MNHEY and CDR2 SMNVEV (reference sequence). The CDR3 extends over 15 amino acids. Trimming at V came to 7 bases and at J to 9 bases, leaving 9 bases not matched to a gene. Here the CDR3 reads CASNVGTSGEGEQFF. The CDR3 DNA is TGTGCCAGCAACGTAGGGACTAGCGGGGAAGGTGAGCAGTTCTTC.

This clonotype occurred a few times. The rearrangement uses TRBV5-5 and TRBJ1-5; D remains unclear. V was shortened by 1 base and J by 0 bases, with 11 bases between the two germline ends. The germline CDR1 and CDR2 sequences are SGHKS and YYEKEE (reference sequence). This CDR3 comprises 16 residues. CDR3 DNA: TGTGCCAGCAGCTTGTCGGGCTCATATAGCAATCAGCCCCAGCATTTT. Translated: CASSLSGSYSNQPQHF.

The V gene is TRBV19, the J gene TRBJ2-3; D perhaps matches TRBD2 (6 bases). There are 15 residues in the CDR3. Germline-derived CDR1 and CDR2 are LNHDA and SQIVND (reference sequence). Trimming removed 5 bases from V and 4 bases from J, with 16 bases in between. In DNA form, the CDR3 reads TGTGCCAGTAGTTGGAGGGCGGGCCCCCCAGATACGCAGTATTTT. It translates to CASSWRAGPPDTQYF.

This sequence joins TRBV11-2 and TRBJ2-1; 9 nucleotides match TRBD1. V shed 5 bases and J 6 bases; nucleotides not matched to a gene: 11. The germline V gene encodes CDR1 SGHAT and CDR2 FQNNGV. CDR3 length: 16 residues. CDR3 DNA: TGTGCCAGCAGCCCCCGTCCCGGGACAGGGAGCAATGAGCAGTTCTTC. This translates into CASSPRPGTGSNEQFF.

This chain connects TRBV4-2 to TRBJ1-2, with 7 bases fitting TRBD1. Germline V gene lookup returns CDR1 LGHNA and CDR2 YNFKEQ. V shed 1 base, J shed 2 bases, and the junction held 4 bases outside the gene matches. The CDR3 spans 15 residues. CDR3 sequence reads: CASSQAQGENYGYTF. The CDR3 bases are TGTGCCAGCAGCCAAGCCCAGGGGGAAAACTATGGCTACACCTTC.

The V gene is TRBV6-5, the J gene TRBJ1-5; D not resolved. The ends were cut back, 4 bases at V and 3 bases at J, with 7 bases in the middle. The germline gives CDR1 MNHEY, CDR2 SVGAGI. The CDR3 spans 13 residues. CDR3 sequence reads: CASSWSLNQPQHF. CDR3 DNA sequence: TGTGCCAGCAGTTGGTCTCTCAATCAGCCCCAGCATTTT.

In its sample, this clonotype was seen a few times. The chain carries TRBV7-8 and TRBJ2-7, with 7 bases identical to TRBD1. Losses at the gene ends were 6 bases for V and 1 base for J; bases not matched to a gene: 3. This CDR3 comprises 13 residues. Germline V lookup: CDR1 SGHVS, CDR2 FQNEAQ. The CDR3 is CASRRQGSYEQYF. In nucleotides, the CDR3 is TGTGCCAGCAGAAGACAGGGATCCTACGAGCAGTACTTC.

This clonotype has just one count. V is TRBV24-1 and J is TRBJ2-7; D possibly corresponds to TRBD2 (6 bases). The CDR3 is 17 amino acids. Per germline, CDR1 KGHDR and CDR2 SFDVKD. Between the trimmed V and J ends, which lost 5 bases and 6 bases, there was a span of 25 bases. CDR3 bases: TGTGCCACCAGTGCACCGGCCAGTCGCTCGGGGGTCAGCGAGCAGTACTTC. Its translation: CATSAPASRSGVSEQYF.

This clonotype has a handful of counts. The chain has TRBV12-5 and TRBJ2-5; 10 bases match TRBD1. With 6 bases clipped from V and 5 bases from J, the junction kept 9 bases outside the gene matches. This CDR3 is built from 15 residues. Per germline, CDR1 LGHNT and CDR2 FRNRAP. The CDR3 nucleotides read TGTGCTAGTGGCCGTGGGACAGGGGTCGACGAGACCCAGTACTTC. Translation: CASGRGTGVDETQYF.

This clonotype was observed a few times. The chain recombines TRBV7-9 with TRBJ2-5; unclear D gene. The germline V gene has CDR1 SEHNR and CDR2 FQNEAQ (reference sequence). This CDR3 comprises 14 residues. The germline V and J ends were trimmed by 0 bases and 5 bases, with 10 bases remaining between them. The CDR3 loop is CASSLAQRRETQYF. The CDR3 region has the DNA TGTGCCAGCAGCTTAGCCCAGCGCAGGGAGACCCAGTACTTC.